These 8 T cell receptor beta chains originate from one sample sequenced in a study of beta chain features in type 1 diabetes. Expressed TCRB transcripts were sequenced because the isolated RNA had all been reverse transcribed beforehand. Method: immunoSEQ multiplex PCR; TCRdb's copy keeps in-frame clones and lacks some. This table holds approximately 150,000 clones, around a tenth found once. Sequenced: central memory CD4+ T cells from blood. These receptors came from a woman aged 40 to 55 in good health.

This clone has just a few counts. The V and J genes are TRBV2 and TRBJ2-3, with 9 bases fitting TRBD2. The germline gives CDR1 SNHLY, CDR2 FYNNEI. The CDR3 totals 15 residues. V dropped 9 bases and J dropped 0; count of bases not matched to a gene: 7. This chain's CDR3 is CASRLAETSTDTQYF. CDR3 DNA sequence: TGTGCCAGTAGACTAGCGGAGACTAGCACAGATACGCAGTATTTT.

This clone has ten or more counts. The chain carries TRBV13 and TRBJ2-4; 9 bases match TRBD1. The CDR3 runs 15 residues. Unmatched junction bases numbered 9, after V lost 5 bases and J lost 7 bases. In germline, CDR1 is PRHDT, CDR2 FYEKMQ (reference sequence). The CDR3 nucleotides are TGTGCCAGCAGCCCCGGACAGGGGAGAACGAACATTCAGTACTTC. Translated: CASSPGQGRTNIQYF.

There are a few counts of this clone. The chain joins TRBV29-1 to TRBJ1-2, with 7 nucleotides matching TRBD1. The CDR3 contains 16 residues. Germline loops: CDR1 SQVTM, CDR2 ANQGSEA. The J segment lost 1 base and the V segment lost 6 bases, leaving 14 bases of the junction unmatched. This CDR3 is CSVPSARAGGNYGYTF. As DNA, the CDR3 is TGCAGCGTCCCCTCCGCCCGGGCAGGGGGTAACTATGGCTACACCTTC.

The V and J genes are TRBV5-6 and TRBJ2-5; TRBD2 aligns across 8 bases. With 2 bases clipped from V and 5 bases from J, the junction kept 8 bases outside the gene matches. The V gene's germline CDR1 is SGHDT and CDR2 YYEEEE. CDR3 size: 15 residues. The CDR3 region has the DNA TGTGCCAGCAGCTTTTCGGGGGGGACGCGCGAGACCCAGTACTTC. Its protein is CASSFSGGTRETQYF. The whole variable domain, remainder taken from reference TRBV5-6 and TRBJ2-5, is DAGVTQSPTHLIKTRGQQVTLRCSPKSGHDTVSWYQQALGQGPQFIFQYYEEEERQRGNFPDRFSGHQFPNYSSELNVNALLLGDSALYLCASSFSGGTRETQYFGPGTRLLVL.

The sample holds a few counts of this clone. The V and J genes are TRBV6-5 and TRBJ2-3; TRBD2 might be the D (7 bases). The CDR3 length is 15 residues. With 2 bases removed from V and 5 bases from J, the gap between germline ends came to 14 bases. Germline V gene lookup returns CDR1 MNHEY and CDR2 SVGAGI. As DNA, the CDR3 is TGTGCCAGCAGTTACGTTCGGGGGGCGGGAGATACGCAGTATTTT. It yields the protein CASSYVRGAGDTQYF.

This clone was observed a few times. J is TRBJ1-3 and V is TRBV2, with a tentative D call TRBD1 (6 bases). V was cut by 6 bases and J by 3 bases, with 15 bases left in between. CDR3 size: 15 residues. CDR1 SNHLY and CDR2 FYNNEI come from the germline V gene. CDR3 in DNA: TGTGCCAGCAGAGCCAGGGGCTCTTTTGGAAACACCATATATTTT. Protein: CASRARGSFGNTIYF. Looking up the rest from reference TRBV2 and TRBJ1-3 gives the full variable domain: EPEVTQTPSHQVTQMGQEVILRCVPISNHLYFYWYRQILGQKVEFLVSFYNNEISEKSEIFDDQFSVERPDGSNFTLKIRSTKLEDSAMYFCASRARGSFGNTIYFGEGSWLTVV.

This clone was seen a handful of times. The genes are TRBV2 and TRBJ2-3; D remains unclear. Trimming took off 7 bases at V and 2 bases at J, with 10 bases between the two ends. This CDR3 contains 13 residues. Germline lookup yields CDR1 SNHLY and CDR2 FYNNEI. The CDR3 bases are TGTGCCAGCATCGCAGGTCACACAGATACGCAGTATTTT. This sequence encodes CASIAGHTDTQYF.

The CDR3 DNA sequence: TGCGCCAGCAGTAAACAGGGTTGGGAGACCCAGTACTTC. This encodes CASSKQGWETQYF. The V call is TRBV10-1, the J call TRBJ2-5, with D tentatively TRBD1 (6 bases). This CDR3 comprises 13 residues. The germline V and J ends were trimmed by 5 bases and 5 bases, with 12 bases remaining between them. Germline CDR1 is WNHNN and CDR2 is SYGVQD (reference sequence).